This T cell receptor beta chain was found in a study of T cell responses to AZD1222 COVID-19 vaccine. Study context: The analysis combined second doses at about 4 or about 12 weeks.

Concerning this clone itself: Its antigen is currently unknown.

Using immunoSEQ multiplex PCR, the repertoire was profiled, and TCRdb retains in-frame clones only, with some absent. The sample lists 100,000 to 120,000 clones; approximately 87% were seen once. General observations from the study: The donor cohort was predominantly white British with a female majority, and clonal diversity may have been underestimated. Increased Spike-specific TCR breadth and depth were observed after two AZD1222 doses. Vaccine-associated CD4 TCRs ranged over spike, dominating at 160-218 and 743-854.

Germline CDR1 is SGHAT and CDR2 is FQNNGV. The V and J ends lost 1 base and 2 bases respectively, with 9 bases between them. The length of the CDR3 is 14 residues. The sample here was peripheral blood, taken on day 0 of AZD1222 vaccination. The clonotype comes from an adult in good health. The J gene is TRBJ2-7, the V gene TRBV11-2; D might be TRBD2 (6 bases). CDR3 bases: TGTGCCAGCAGCTTAGCGGCGGGACCCTACGAGCAGTACTTC. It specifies CASSLAAGPYEQYF.